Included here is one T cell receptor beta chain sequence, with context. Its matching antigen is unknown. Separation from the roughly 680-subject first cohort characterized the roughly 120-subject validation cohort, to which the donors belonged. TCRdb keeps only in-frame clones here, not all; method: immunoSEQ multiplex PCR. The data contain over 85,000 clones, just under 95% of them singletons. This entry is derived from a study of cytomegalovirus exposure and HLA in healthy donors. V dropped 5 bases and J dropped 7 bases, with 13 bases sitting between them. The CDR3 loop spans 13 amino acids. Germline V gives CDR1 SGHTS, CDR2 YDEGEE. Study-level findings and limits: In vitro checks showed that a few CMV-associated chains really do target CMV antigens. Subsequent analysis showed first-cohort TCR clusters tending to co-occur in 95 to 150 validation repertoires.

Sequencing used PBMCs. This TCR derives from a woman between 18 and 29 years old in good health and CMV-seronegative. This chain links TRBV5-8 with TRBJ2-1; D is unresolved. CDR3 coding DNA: TGTGCCAGCAGTCTGGTGTGGGCGAATGAGCAGTTCTTC. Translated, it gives CASSLVWANEQFF. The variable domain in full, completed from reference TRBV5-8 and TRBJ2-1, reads EAGVTQSPTHLIKTRGQQATLRCSPISGHTSVYWYQQALGLGLQFLLWYDEGEERNRGNFPPRFSGRQFPNYSSELNVNALELEDSALYLCASSLVWANEQFFGPGTRLTVL.